This T cell receptor beta chain was sequenced for a study of cytomegalovirus exposure and HLA in healthy donors. Overall study results and limits: Overall, around 150 TCR beta chains were annotated as cytomegalovirus-associated.

The CDR3 has 13 amino acids. Germline assignment: CDR1 SGHTA and CDR2 FQGNSA. V lost 3 bases and J lost 4, with 6 bases in between. PCR used 60 Vbeta primers and 13 Jbeta primers. Sequencing used immunoSEQ multiplex PCR; TCRdb keeps in-frame clones, though not all of them. The sample includes over 150,000 clones, 65% to 70% of them seen just once. As for this clone: The antigen remains undetermined.

The specimen sequenced was PBMCs. This rearrangement joins TRBV7-2 to TRBJ2-2; no firm D call. This clonotype was obtained from a woman aged 18-29 years in good health and CMV-seropositive. The CDR3 loop is CASSFSSTGELFF. The CDR3 DNA follows: TGTGCCAGCAGCTTTTCGAGCACCGGGGAGCTGTTTTTT.